This T cell receptor (beta chain) was identified in a study of T cell changes during pregnancy in multiple sclerosis. Assay: immunoSEQ multiplex PCR; the TCRdb copy retains only in-frame clones and omits some. The sample holds 56,000 or so clones; just over 90% are singletons and the top ten take approximately 2.3%. From germline, CDR1 is LNHDA and CDR2 SQIVND (reference sequence). The length of the CDR3 is 16 residues. With 6 bases clipped from V and 7 bases from J, the junction kept 13 bases outside the gene matches. The sample here was peripheral blood, taken in the first trimester of pregnancy. This TCR derives from a female donor in good health, enrolled as a control in a pregnancy study. The genes are TRBV19 and TRBJ1-5; 9 nucleotides align to TRBD1. CDR3 bases: TGTGCCAGTAGCATCCTCGACAGGGGGAGCAGGCAGCCCCAGCATTTT. It translates to CASSILDRGSRQPQHF.